This record concerns one T cell receptor beta chain sequence. Trimming took 8 bases from V and 3 from J, leaving 4 bases between them. Germline V CDR1 and CDR2: LNHDA, SQIVND (reference sequence). This CDR3 has 11 amino acids. As processed by the authors: Using reference gene primer amplification, nucleated cell counts were estimated. Here immunoSEQ multiplex PCR was the method, and the copy in TCRdb shows in-frame clones only, minus some. That table supplies the V and J calls and clone size; D and trimming were determined from the DNA. The table includes approximately 68,000 clones, roughly three quarters detected once. This sample is part of a study of blood T cell repertoires in COVID-19.

Sample: peripheral blood. The receptor was isolated from a human donor in a cohort sampled during active COVID-19. The chain is built from TRBV19 and TRBJ2-2; D gene ambiguous. This chain's CDR3 is CASFYTGELFF. The CDR3 region has the DNA TGTGCCAGTTTCTACACCGGGGAGCTGTTTTTT.